This T cell receptor (beta chain) comes out of a study of cytomegalovirus exposure and HLA in healthy donors. Broader study findings: Researchers catalogued 160 or so TCR beta chains as cytomegalovirus-associated. A later analysis associated about 18,000 TCR beta sequences with HLA alleles at a 0.05 false discovery rate. Links to common viral pathogens appeared, in a later analysis, for several of the most significant clusters.

This clone was counted a few times. Its antigen is currently unknown. One end of the junction fails to match germline, which may point to a read error. The PCR used 60 Vbeta and 13 Jbeta primers. Here immunoSEQ multiplex PCR was the method, and the copy in TCRdb shows in-frame clones only, minus some. Of 99,000 or so clones detected, around 15% appear once; the ten largest clones hold 0.83%. There were likely unrecorded immune exposures, though donors were nominally healthy when sampled. Per the germline V gene, CDR1 is LGHNA and CDR2 is YSLEER. The CDR3 sequence is 15 residues long. This rearrangement joins TRBV4-3 to TRBJ2-7, with TRBD2 matching over 9 bases. What was sequenced was PBMCs. This receptor was obtained from a female donor in good health and CMV-seronegative. The CDR3, as DNA: TGCGCCAGCAGCCAAGATCTAGCTAGCGGGGTTGACTTGGACTTC. This gives the protein CASSQDLASGVDLDF.